This T cell receptor beta chain was observed in a study of CD8+CD57+ T cells in acquired aplastic anemia. Overall study: Mean yield of DNA from sorted CD4+ and CD8+ cells was 3 to 3.5 ug. Healthy donors yielded roughly 9.9 million CD4+ cell reads on average. Findings of the study overall: Around 30 sequences, all CD8+ CDR3, were shared between patients and controls. CD8+ Simpson's diversity in patients was not significantly different from that in controls.

This clonotype has only a few counts. The antigen is undetermined. Trimming cost V 2 bases and J 6 bases, with 10 bases left between them. The CDR3 length is 13 residues. The germline V gene has CDR1 KGHSH and CDR2 LQKENI. The TCR beta profiling, which covered VDJ combination and CDR3 sequence, was carried out using genomic DNA as the template. From the reads, TCRdb called clonotypes with MiXCR, one entry per CDR3 protein. The sample gives about 180,000 distinct CDR3 sequences, 40% to 50% of which show up once; around 2.9% is in the top ten. Sequenced sample: sorted CD4+, CD8+, or CD8+CD57+ T cells (not recorded which) from PBMCs. This TCR came from a human donor in good health. V is TRBV18 and J is TRBJ1-1; D is unresolved. CDR3 nucleotide sequence: TGTGCCAGCTCACCAACGGGTTGGGCTGAAGCTTTCTTT. It specifies CASSPTGWAEAFF.